Following are 2 T cell receptor beta chains from one sample sequenced in a study of graft-versus-host responses after intestinal transplantation. No antigen has been assigned to these receptors. The method was immunoSEQ multiplex PCR; TCRdb's version includes in-frame clones alone and lacks a portion of them. The table records about 36,000 clones, less than 95% of them present only once. Here the sequenced sample was unstimulated CD4+ T cells sorted from spleen or lymph node cells, taken before transplant. Receptors originate from a human donor who was the organ donor for an intestinal transplant.

The CDR3 DNA follows: TGTGCCAGCAGCGCCCTCCGGGACGCTGAAGCTTTCTTT. Protein sequence: CASSALRDAEAFF. The rearrangement joins TRBV7-9 to TRBJ1-1; D perhaps matches TRBD1 (5 bases). V was clipped by 5 bases and J by 6 bases, with 13 bases between them. Germline-derived CDR1 and CDR2 are SEHNR and FQNEAQ (reference sequence). The CDR3 covers 13 residues.

V gene TRBV11-3 combines with J gene TRBJ2-3; maybe TRBD2 (6 bases). The germline V and J ends were trimmed by 0 bases and 6 bases, with 13 bases remaining between them. This CDR3 contains 15 residues. CDR1 is SGHNT and CDR2 is YENEEA in the germline V gene. CDR3 nucleotide sequence: TGTGCCAGCAGCTTAGAAGGCGGGGTTGGGGATACGCAGTATTTT. This encodes CASSLEGGVGDTQYF.